Each of the 28 T cell receptor beta chains below was sequenced from the same sample in a study of T cells in Graves' hyperthyroidism and ophthalmopathy. Researchers took RNA transcripts and amplified the TCR beta CDR3 regions from them. The HTBI set primed first-round TCR CDR3 RT-PCR. In TCRdb, the multiplex PCR reads were re-called with MiXCR into one record per CDR3 protein. The table has hundreds of thousands of distinct CDR3 sequences, approximately 15% seen once. Sequenced material: blood. The receptors were sampled from a woman aged 18 to 35 with Graves' hyperthyroidism.

Comment on this clonotype: This could be a read error, since a much larger clone is one nucleotide away. The chain couples TRBV29-1 to TRBJ2-7; 9 bases fit TRBD2. CDR1 SQVTM and CDR2 ANQGSEA come from the germline V gene. The CDR3 contains 12 residues. As DNA, the CDR3 is TGCAGCGTTACTAGCGGGCCCTACAAGCAGTACTTC. Translating gives CSVTSGPYKQYF.

This clonotype was seen repeatedly, ten times or more. The chain's CDR3 is CASRPDTSYGYTF. The CDR3 DNA is TGTGCCAGCAGACCCGACACCTCCTATGGCTACACCTTC. The chain uses TRBV6-1 and TRBJ1-2; D is unresolved. V was shortened by 6 bases and J by 4 bases, with 12 bases between the two germline ends. This CDR3 comprises 13 residues. Germline V lookup: CDR1 MNHNS, CDR2 SASEGT.

About this clonotype: This could be a read error, since a much larger clone is one nucleotide away. The final CDR3 position lacks the conserved phenylalanine or tryptophan, pointing to a likely read error. This sequence joins TRBV28 and TRBJ2-1; TRBD2 matches 8 bases. Germline CDR1 is MDHEN and CDR2 is SYDVKM. This CDR3 region has 15 residues. The J segment lost 0 bases and the V segment lost 7 bases, leaving 5 bases of the junction unmatched. The CDR3 reads CASTPSGSSYNEQFL. Written as DNA, the CDR3 is TGTGCCAGCACCCCCAGCGGGAGCTCCTACAATGAGCAGTTCCTC.

The chain joins TRBV28 to TRBJ2-4, with no clear D. Looked up from germline, CDR1 is MDHEN and CDR2 is SYDVKM. CDR3 length: 16 residues. V shed 1 base and J shed 2 bases, with 12 bases lying between them. Written as DNA, the CDR3 is TGTGCCAGCAGTTTATTAGCCCCCGATCCCAAAAACATTCAGTACTTC. It is translated as CASSLLAPDPKNIQYF.

This clonotype was observed a few times. The chain combines TRBV7-9 with TRBJ2-1; 10 nucleotides match TRBD2. The CDR3 has 13 amino acids. The V segment lost 5 bases and the J segment 7 bases; nucleotides outside the gene matches: 2. The germline V gene encodes CDR1 SEHNR and CDR2 FQNEAQ (reference sequence). The CDR3 loop is CASSQLAGNEQFF. The DNA for the CDR3 is TGTGCCAGCAGCCAACTAGCGGGAAATGAGCAGTTCTTC.

This clonotype was counted at least ten times. V usage is TRBV3-1 and J usage is TRBJ2-1; the match to TRBD2 covers 9 bases. Germline assignment: CDR1 LGHDT and CDR2 YNNKEL (reference sequence). Trimming took 2 bases from V and 4 from J; bases not matched to a gene: 6. The CDR3 runs 16 residues. In DNA, the CDR3 is TGTGCCAGCAGCCAATGGTGGACTAGCGCTTACAATGAGCAGTTCTTC. It encodes CASSQWWTSAYNEQFF.

In its sample, this clonotype was seen a few times. CDR3 region: CASIGLWMNTEAFF. In nucleotides, the CDR3 is TGTGCCAGCATTGGACTGTGGATGAACACTGAAGCTTTCTTT. The chain couples TRBV6-1 to TRBJ1-1; the D is unclear. The length of the CDR3 is 14 residues. Germline CDR1 and CDR2: MNHNS and SASEGT. The V end lost 7 bases, the J end lost 0 bases, and 12 bases lay between the germline ends.

Notes on this clonotype: Just one base apart from a much larger clone, this may be a read error. Written as DNA, the CDR3 is TGTGCCAGCAGTTTAGCGGGTAACACAGATACGCAGTATTTT. This codes for CASSLAGNTDTQYF. This chain joins TRBV12-3 or TRBV12-4 and TRBJ2-3; D unresolved. The CDR3 contains 14 residues. V was cut by 0 bases and J by 2 bases, with 6 bases left in between.

This clonotype has only a few counts. V usage is TRBV7-2 and J usage is TRBJ2-1, with TRBD1 identical over 10 bases. The ends lost 4 bases at V and 6 bases at J; junction bases unmatched: 6. Germline V CDR1 and CDR2: SGHTA, FQGNSA. This CDR3 has 15 residues. The CDR3 reads CASSSRQGALNEQFF. DNA of the CDR3: TGTGCCAGCAGCTCCCGACAGGGGGCGCTCAATGAGCAGTTCTTC.

At least ten counts were recorded for this clonotype. V is TRBV19 and J is TRBJ2-3; D unclear. This CDR3 comprises 14 residues. Deletions cut 1 base from V and 1 base from J, with 6 bases between. Germline V gene sequence: CDR1 LNHDA, CDR2 SQIVND (reference sequence). The CDR3 loop is CASSIVVGTDTQYF. In nucleotides, the CDR3 is TGTGCCAGTAGTATAGTGGTTGGCACAGATACGCAGTATTTT.

There are many counts of this clonotype. This chain joins TRBV7-9 and TRBJ2-7; D unresolved. Between the trimmed V and J ends, which lost 6 bases and 2 bases, there was a span of 14 bases. The CDR3 is 14 amino acids. Germline CDR1 SEHNR, CDR2 FQNEAQ (reference sequence). The DNA for the CDR3 is TGTGCCAGCAGTCTTACGGTCCAGCCCTACGAGCAGTACTTC. Translating it yields CASSLTVQPYEQYF. The whole variable domain, filled in from reference TRBV7-9 and TRBJ2-7, reads DTGVSQNPRHKITKRGQNVTFRCDPISEHNRLYWYRQTLGQGPEFLTYFQNEAQLEKSRLLSDRFSAERPKGSFSTLEIQRTEQGDSAMYLCASSLTVQPYEQYFGPGTRLTVT.

The CDR3, as DNA: TGTGCCAGCAGCCCCCAGGGGGAGCTGTTTTTT. Translation gives CASSPQGELFF. J is TRBJ2-2 and V is TRBV7-9; D is uncertain. V lost 5 bases to trimming and J lost 8 bases, with 6 bases between them. Germline CDR1 SEHNR, CDR2 FQNEAQ (reference sequence). The CDR3 totals 11 residues.

The sample holds many counts of this clonotype. The chain couples TRBV28 to TRBJ2-2; 9 bases agree with TRBD2. CDR1 and CDR2 from the germline V gene are MDHEN and SYDVKM. V lost 6 bases and J lost 1; bases outside the gene matches: 0. CDR3 length equals 14 residues. The CDR3: CASRREGNTGELFF. CDR3 coding DNA: TGTGCCAGCAGGCGGGAGGGGAACACCGGGGAGCTGTTTTTT.

The chain joins TRBV6-1 to TRBJ2-5; D possibly corresponds to TRBD1 (5 bases). Germline V gene sequence: CDR1 MNHNS, CDR2 SASEGT. V was cut by 9 bases and J by 2 bases, with 13 bases left in between. CDR3 length equals 13 residues. The CDR3: CASFSDSQETQYF. Here the CDR3 DNA reads TGTGCCAGTTTCTCCGACAGTCAAGAGACCCAGTACTTC.

This clonotype was seen a few times. The chain uses TRBV27 and TRBJ1-2; 7 bases agree with TRBD1. Germline loops: CDR1 MNHEY, CDR2 SMNVEV (reference sequence). V lost 8 bases and J lost 2; bases outside the gene matches: 5. The CDR3 covers 13 residues. The CDR3 spells CASGEQGNYGYTF. CDR3 nucleotide sequence: TGTGCCAGCGGAGAACAGGGGAACTATGGCTACACCTTC.

This clonotype was observed many times. This chain uses TRBV12-3 or TRBV12-4 with TRBJ1-1; D is possibly TRBD1 (5 bases). The CDR3 covers 12 residues. V was cut by 7 bases and J by 4 bases, with 10 bases left in between. The CDR3 DNA is TGTGCCAGCATGGGGGGGGGCACTGAAGCTTTCTTT. It is translated as CASMGGGTEAFF.

The table lists this clonotype with a few counts. V usage is TRBV7-6 and J usage is TRBJ2-3; 9 nucleotides match TRBD2. The CDR3 sequence is 16 residues long. V lost 5 bases to trimming and J lost 5 bases; unmatched junction nucleotides: 11. CDR1 SGHVS and CDR2 FNYEAQ come from the germline V gene. The CDR3 nucleotides are TGTGCCAGCAGCCCCCAGGGCGGGAGGGCCGGAGATACGCAGTATTTT. As protein: CASSPQGGRAGDTQYF.

V usage is TRBV5-5 and J usage is TRBJ2-1; TRBD1 matches 8 bases. Germline CDR1 and CDR2: SGHKS and YYEKEE (reference sequence). The V segment lost 4 bases and the J segment 3 bases; nucleotides outside the gene matches: 6. CDR3 length: 15 amino acids. This CDR3 reads CASSRSQGVYNEQFF. CDR3 sequence (DNA): TGTGCCAGCAGCCGATCACAGGGGGTCTACAATGAGCAGTTCTTC.

V and J are TRBV2 and TRBJ2-6; tentative D call: TRBD2 (5 bases). V gave up 6 bases and J gave up 1 base, with 10 bases separating them. This CDR3 region has 15 residues. CDR1 and CDR2 (germline): SNHLY, FYNNEI. The CDR3 DNA sequence: TGTGCCAGCAGGAGGGCAGGTTCTGGGGCCAACGTCCTGACTTTC. Translation: CASRRAGSGANVLTF.

This clonotype was found many times. The CDR3: CASRREGAEGETQYF. In DNA form, the CDR3 reads TGTGCCAGCAGGAGGGAGGGGGCGGAAGGAGAGACCCAGTACTTC. The V call is TRBV2, the J call TRBJ2-5; D tentatively fits TRBD1 or TRBD2 (7 bases each). Trimming left V 6 bases short and J 4 bases short, with 18 bases between. The CDR3 length is 15 residues. Germline V CDR1 and CDR2: SNHLY, FYNNEI.

A note on this clonotype: A much larger clone lies a single base off, so this may be a read error. V is TRBV13 and J is TRBJ2-1; D remains unclear. Looked up from germline, CDR1 is PRHDT and CDR2 is FYEKMQ (reference sequence). V lost 3 bases, J lost 0 bases, and 9 bases lay in between. The CDR3 has 15 residues. The CDR3 loop is CASSLDGPSYNEQFF. The DNA for the CDR3 is TGTGCCAGCAGCTTGGACGGGCCCTCCTACAATGAGCAGTTCTTC.

V gene TRBV19 combines with J gene TRBJ1-1; D unresolved. Trimming cost V 2 bases and J 1 base, with 14 bases left between them. Germline CDR1 and CDR2: LNHDA and SQIVND (reference sequence). CDR3 length: 16 amino acids. CDR3 DNA: TGTGCCAGTAGTATACAGCCCCGTACGTGGAACACTGAAGCTTTCTTT. Its translation: CASSIQPRTWNTEAFF.

Only a few counts were recorded for this clonotype. The rearrangement uses TRBV20-1 and TRBJ2-1; a weak D match, TRBD2 (5 bases). Trimming shortened V by 0 bases and J by 1 base, and 16 bases separated the two germline ends. The CDR3 runs 17 residues. CDR1 and CDR2 from the germline V gene are DFQATT and SNEGSKA (reference sequence). The CDR3 DNA follows: TGCAGTGCTAGAGAAAGGCCTAGCTCTTTATCCTACAATGAGCAGTTCTTC. As protein: CSARERPSSLSYNEQFF.

This clonotype has at least ten counts. The rearrangement links TRBV6-1 to TRBJ1-1, with 7 positions matching TRBD1. The CDR3 sequence is 12 residues long. V gave up 8 bases and J gave up 0 bases; unmatched junction bases: 0. Germline V gives CDR1 MNHNS, CDR2 SASEGT. The CDR3 protein is CASDRVNTEAFF. CDR3 DNA: TGTGCCAGCGACAGGGTGAACACTGAAGCTTTCTTT.

This clonotype was detected a few times. V and J are TRBV19 and TRBJ2-3; no reliable D call. CDR1 is LNHDA, CDR2 SQIVND, per germline (reference sequence). V was clipped by 0 bases and J by 0 bases, with 4 bases between them. The CDR3 loop spans 14 amino acids. The CDR3 sequence: CASSIDHSTDTQYF. CDR3 coding DNA: TGTGCCAGTAGTATAGACCACAGCACAGATACGCAGTATTTT. Combining the CDR3 with reference TRBV19 and TRBJ2-3 gives the whole variable domain DGGITQSPKYLFRKEGQNVTLSCEQNLNHDAMYWYRQDPGQGLRLIYYSQIVNDFQKGDIAEGYSVSREKKESFPLTVTSAQKNPTAFYLCASSIDHSTDTQYFGPGTRLTVL.

The chain couples TRBV20-1 to TRBJ1-4, with a tentative D call TRBD1 (6 bases). Germline V gene data show CDR1 as DFQATT and CDR2 as SNEGSKA (reference sequence). The CDR3 is made up of 13 amino acids. V lost 3 bases and J lost 5, with 10 bases in between. This CDR3 is CSASRTANEKLFF. The CDR3 DNA sequence: TGCAGTGCTAGTAGGACAGCGAATGAAAAACTGTTTTTT.

The rearrangement links TRBV28 to TRBJ1-5; TRBD1 aligns across 7 bases. CDR1 and CDR2 (germline): MDHEN, SYDVKM. The CDR3 is 15 residues long. Unmatched junction bases numbered 5, after V lost 5 bases and J lost 1 base. The CDR3 loop is CASSPRGPSNQPQHF. The DNA of the CDR3 is TGTGCCAGCAGTCCAAGGGGGCCGAGCAATCAGCCCCAGCATTTT.

This clonotype was counted many times. V usage is TRBV24-1 and J usage is TRBJ2-7, with D uncertain. The V and J ends lost 0 bases and 3 bases respectively, with 11 bases between them. This CDR3 has 15 residues. Germline CDR1 KGHDR, CDR2 SFDVKD. CDR3 DNA sequence: TGTGCCACCAGTGATTTGTTCCCGAACTACTACGAGCAGTACTTC. Translating gives CATSDLFPNYYEQYF.